Each of the 25 T cell receptor gamma chains below was sequenced from the same sample in a study of Vδ1+ human thymocytes (dated by TCRdb to 2017 to 2018). Beyond this particular receptor, the publication reports: Thymic TRG and TRD repertoires appeared highly polyclonal with Gaussian CDR3 length distributions, unlike oligoclonal peripheral blood repertoires.

TCRdb shows the sequencer as Illumina MiSeq. RNA extraction was performed with the RNeasy mini kit, and reverse transcription was done with Superscript III. Multiplex PCR was used to generate CDR3 amplicons, with pooled V-gene forward primers and a constant-region reverse primer carrying Illumina adaptor overhangs. TCRdb processed the public reads again with the CATT caller, after which rows with matching DNA were combined. The sample records 35,000 or so gamma-chain clones, around 20% of which are singletons. 1.9% of the sample is taken by the ten largest. Their cognate antigens are unknown. Material: Vdelta1+ gamma-delta thymocytes from the thymus. Per the publication, the cell subset or site label means: FACS-sorted CD3+ TCRalphabeta- TCRVdelta1+ TCRVdelta2- thymocytes. Receptors originate from a girl less than two years old who had congenital heart surgery.

J is TRGJ1 or TRGJ2 and V is TRGV8. Germline loops: CDR1 VENAVY, CDR2 YDSYNSRV. CDR3 length equals 12 residues. V gave up 3 bases and J gave up 6 bases; unmatched junction bases: 5. The CDR3 protein is CATWDSAYKKLF. In DNA, the CDR3 is TGTGCCACCTGGGATTCGGCTTATAAGAAACTCTTT.

The gene calls are TRGV4 and TRGJ1 or TRGJ2. Losses at the gene ends were 0 bases for V and 3 bases for J; bases not matched to a gene: 5. Germline loops: CDR1 EGSTGY, CDR2 YDSYTSSV. The length of the CDR3 is 14 residues. The CDR3 reads CATWDGTVYYKKLF. Written as DNA, the CDR3 is TGTGCCACCTGGGATGGGACTGTTTATTATAAGAAACTCTTT.

This chain links TRGV5 with TRGJ1 or TRGJ2. CDR1 is VINAFY and CDR2 is YDVSNSKD in the germline V gene. The CDR3 spans 12 residues. V was clipped by 3 bases and J by 12 bases; unmatched bases: 11. The CDR3 loop reads CATWDPRPMKLF. The DNA for the CDR3 is TGTGCCACCTGGGACCCACGGCCTATGAAACTCTTT.

The chain links TRGV2 to TRGJ1 or TRGJ2. The CDR3 runs to 15 residues. In germline, CDR1 is EGSNGY, CDR2 YDSYNSKV. The V and J ends lost 4 bases and 0 bases, in that order; junction bases with no gene match: 9. The CDR3, as DNA: TGTGCCACCTGGGATGACGACTTGAATTATTATAAGAAACTCTTT. It specifies CATWDDDLNYYKKLF.

The chain has TRGV9 and TRGJ1 or TRGJ2. Per the germline V gene, CDR1 is GITISATS and CDR2 is ISYDGTV (reference sequence). There are 14 residues in the CDR3. The trim removed 0 bases at V and 8 bases at J, leaving 10 bases unmatched. As DNA, the CDR3 is TGTGCCTTGTGGGAGGTGAAAGACTTAGATAAGAAACTCTTT. Translation gives CALWEVKDLDKKLF.

About this clone: It is likely a read error: a sequence one base away is far more abundant. Additional DNA sequences in this sample encode the identical CDR3. The chain employs TRGV2 and TRGJ1 or TRGJ2. The CDR3 contains 14 residues. Looked up from germline, CDR1 is EGSNGY and CDR2 is YDSYNSKV. With 2 bases clipped from V and 0 bases from J, the junction kept 4 bases outside the gene matches. The CDR3 DNA reads as TGTGCCACCTGGGACGAGCCGAATTATTATAAGAAACTCTTT. Protein sequence: CATWDEPNYYKKLF.

This clone was detected only a few times. The rearrangement uses TRGV8 and TRGJP1. Per germline, CDR1 VENAVY and CDR2 YDSYNSRV. The junction had 2 bases not matched to a gene; V was cut back by 3 bases and J by 10 bases. There are 11 residues in the CDR3. Here the CDR3 reads CATWDDWFKIF. In DNA form, the CDR3 reads TGTGCCACCTGGGATGATTGGTTCAAGATATTT.

V usage is TRGV9 and J usage is TRGJ1 or TRGJ2. The CDR3 covers 14 residues. Germline CDR1 and CDR2: GITISATS and ISYDGTV (reference sequence). J gave up 6 bases and V 0 bases, and 8 bases lay outside the gene matches. The CDR3 bases are TGTGCCTTGTGGGAGGTGCGGGGGGGTTATAAGAAACTCTTT. Its translation: CALWEVRGGYKKLF.

The genes are TRGV8 and TRGJ1 or TRGJ2. This CDR3 comprises 12 residues. Per the germline V gene, CDR1 is VENAVY and CDR2 is YDSYNSRV. Germline trimming cut 6 bases from V and 9 bases from J; bases unmatched to any gene: 11. Here the CDR3 reads CATWCPPSKKLF. CDR3 DNA sequence: TGTGCCACCTGGTGCCCCCCTTCTAAGAAACTCTTT.

This clone was observed a handful of times. V is TRGV8 and J is TRGJ1 or TRGJ2. The V and J ends lost 0 bases and 7 bases, in that order; junction bases with no gene match: 6. The CDR3 consists of 13 residues. Germline CDR1 and CDR2: VENAVY and YDSYNSRV. The CDR3 loop reads CATWDRSGYKKLF. CDR3 nucleotides: TGTGCCACCTGGGATAGGTCGGGATATAAGAAACTCTTT.

Only a few counts were recorded for this clone. V usage is TRGV9 and J usage is TRGJ1 or TRGJ2. The germline V gene encodes CDR1 GITISATS and CDR2 ISYDGTV (reference sequence). The J segment lost 11 bases and the V segment lost 3 bases, leaving 7 bases of the junction unmatched. The CDR3 length is 11 residues. Here the CDR3 reads CALWERNEKLF. For the CDR3, the DNA is TGTGCCTTGTGGGAGCGTAACGAGAAACTCTTT.

Details on this clone: A much larger clone is a single base away; this may be a read error. V usage is TRGV2 and J usage is TRGJ1 or TRGJ2. CDR1 is EGSNGY and CDR2 is YDSYNSKV in the germline V gene. J was trimmed by 5 bases and V by 0 bases; bases with no gene match: 4. This CDR3 spans 13 amino acids. The CDR3 coding sequence is TGTGCCACCTGGGACGGGTGGGATTATAAGAAACTCTTT. The encoded protein is CATWDGWDYKKLF.

This rearrangement joins TRGV4 to TRGJ1 or TRGJ2. Germline assignment: CDR1 EGSTGY and CDR2 YDSYTSSV. V shed 1 base and J 1 base; nucleotides not matched to a gene: 4. The CDR3 totals 14 residues. The CDR3 DNA sequence: TGTGCCACCTGGGATGGACACAATTATTATAAGAAACTCTTT. This sequence encodes CATWDGHNYYKKLF.

This clone was found a few times. This rearrangement joins TRGV2 to TRGJ1 or TRGJ2. This CDR3 contains 16 residues. CDR1 is EGSNGY, CDR2 YDSYNSKV, per germline. J was trimmed by 4 bases and V by 1 base; bases with no gene match: 13. The CDR3: CATWDGTNRLYYKKLF. The CDR3 DNA reads TGTGCCACCTGGGACGGCACTAATAGACTGTATTATAAGAAACTCTTT.

This clone was seen a handful of times. The junction does not match germline at one end; this may be a read error. The chain is built from TRGV4 and TRGJ1 or TRGJ2. Per the germline V gene, CDR1 is EGSTGY and CDR2 is YDSYTSSV. This CDR3 is built from 10 residues. CDR3 in amino acids: CATWNEKLFF. The CDR3 nucleotides read TGTGCCACCTGGAATGAAAAACTGTTTTTT.

This clone was detected a few times. The rearrangement joins TRGV2 to TRGJ1 or TRGJ2. With 0 bases clipped from V and 12 bases from J, the junction kept 11 bases outside the gene matches. This CDR3 comprises 13 residues. Germline V gene lookup returns CDR1 EGSNGY and CDR2 YDSYNSKV. CDR3 region: CATWDGRLSGKLF. The CDR3, as DNA: TGTGCCACCTGGGACGGGCGTCTTAGTGGGAAACTCTTT.

The J gene is TRGJP2, the V gene TRGV8. The germline CDR1 and CDR2 sequences are VENAVY and YDSYNSRV. The ends lost 3 bases at V and 6 bases at J; junction bases unmatched: 4. This CDR3 is 13 amino acids long. The CDR3 bases are TGTGCCACCTGGGATGCGGGTGATTGGATCAAGACGTTT. This codes for CATWDAGDWIKTF.

This clone was detected a few times. This chain links TRGV4 with TRGJ1 or TRGJ2. The J segment lost 1 base and the V segment lost 0 bases, leaving 6 bases of the junction unmatched. CDR1 and CDR2 from the germline V gene are EGSTGY and YDSYTSSV. This CDR3 contains 15 residues. The CDR3 nucleotides read TGTGCCACCTGGGATGGGAGGGACAATTATTATAAGAAACTCTTT. Residues: CATWDGRDNYYKKLF.

This clone appeared a few times. The chain combines TRGV9 with TRGJ1 or TRGJ2. J lost 3 bases, V lost 1 base, and 18 bases had no gene match. Germline CDR1 and CDR2: GITISATS and ISYDGTV (reference sequence). This CDR3 has 18 amino acids. The CDR3 spells CALWEVIYYSFFYYKKLF. The CDR3 DNA reads as TGTGCCTTGTGGGAGGTCATCTATTACTCCTTTTTTTATTATAAGAAACTCTTT.

The chain carries TRGV2 and TRGJ1 or TRGJ2. After removal of 3 bases from V and 3 bases from J, the junction contained 5 bases not matched to a gene. CDR1 and CDR2 from the germline V gene are EGSNGY and YDSYNSKV. The CDR3 has 13 amino acids. The CDR3 region is CATWDPSYYKKLF. CDR3 sequence (DNA): TGTGCCACCTGGGACCCCAGTTATTATAAGAAACTCTTT.

The chain employs TRGV4 and TRGJ1 or TRGJ2. Germline values: CDR1 EGSTGY, CDR2 YDSYTSSV. The junction had 8 bases not matched to a gene; V was cut back by 0 bases and J by 0 bases. This CDR3 contains 16 residues. CDR3 bases: TGTGCCACCTGGGATGGGCAAAGGGGGAATTATTATAAGAAACTCTTT. It codes for CATWDGQRGNYYKKLF.

A few counts support this clone. The chain combines TRGV4 with TRGJ1 or TRGJ2. Losses at the gene ends were 3 bases for V and 5 bases for J; bases not matched to a gene: 10. Per germline, CDR1 EGSTGY and CDR2 YDSYTSSV. CDR3 size: 14 residues. CDR3 nucleotides: TGTGCCACCTGGGATCGGAGGGGAAATTATAAGAAACTCTTT. Translated, it gives CATWDRRGNYKKLF.

On this clone: This specimen includes other DNA sequences encoding the same CDR3. The chain uses TRGV2 and TRGJ1 or TRGJ2. The CDR3 is 14 residues long. V shed 0 bases and J 4 bases; nucleotides not matched to a gene: 6. Germline lookup yields CDR1 EGSNGY and CDR2 YDSYNSKV. CDR3: CATWDGLDYYKKLF. The CDR3 DNA sequence: TGTGCCACCTGGGACGGGCTCGACTATTATAAGAAACTCTTT.

This clone was detected only a few times. This sequence joins TRGV4 and TRGJ1 or TRGJ2. The V segment lost 5 bases and the J segment 7 bases; nucleotides outside the gene matches: 8. This CDR3 has 12 amino acids. Germline-derived CDR1 and CDR2 are EGSTGY and YDSYTSSV. The CDR3 nucleotides read TGTGCCACCTGGGGTCCTAGGTATAAGAAACTCTTT. Encoded protein: CATWGPRYKKLF.

The chain uses TRGV2 and TRGJ1 or TRGJ2. Looked up from germline, CDR1 is EGSNGY and CDR2 is YDSYNSKV. The CDR3 has 15 amino acids. With V trimmed by 1 base and J by 12 bases, 18 bases remained unmatched. The CDR3 bases are TGTGCCACCTGGGACGGCCAAAGCGTTATAAGACGGAAACTCTTT. Protein product: CATWDGQSVIRRKLF.